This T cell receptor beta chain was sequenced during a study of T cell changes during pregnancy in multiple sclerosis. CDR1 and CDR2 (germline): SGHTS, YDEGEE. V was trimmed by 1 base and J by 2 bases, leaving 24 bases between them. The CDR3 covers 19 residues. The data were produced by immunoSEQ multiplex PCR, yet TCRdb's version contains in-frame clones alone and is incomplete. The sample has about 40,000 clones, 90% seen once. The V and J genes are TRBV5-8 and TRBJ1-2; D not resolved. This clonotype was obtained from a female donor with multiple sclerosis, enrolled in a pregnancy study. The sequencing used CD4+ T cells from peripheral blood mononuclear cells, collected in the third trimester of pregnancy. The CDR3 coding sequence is TGTGCCAGCAGCTTGCTAGTCATGAGGGCCGGGAGTAACAACTATGGCTACACCTTC. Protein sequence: CASSLLVMRAGSNNYGYTF.